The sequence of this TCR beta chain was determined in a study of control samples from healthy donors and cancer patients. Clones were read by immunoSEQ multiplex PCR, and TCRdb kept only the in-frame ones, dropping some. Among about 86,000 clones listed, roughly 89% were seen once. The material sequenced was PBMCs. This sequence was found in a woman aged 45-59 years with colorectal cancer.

The DNA of the CDR3 is TGTGCCAGCAGTATGCAAAACTGGGGCCCCGGCAATGAGCAGTTCTTC. Its translation: CASSMQNWGPGNEQFF. The rearrangement uses TRBV2 and TRBJ2-1; a possible D gene is TRBD1 (5 bases). The CDR3 is 16 residues long. In germline, CDR1 is SNHLY, CDR2 FYNNEI. The germline V and J ends were trimmed by 5 bases and 6 bases, with 20 bases remaining between them.